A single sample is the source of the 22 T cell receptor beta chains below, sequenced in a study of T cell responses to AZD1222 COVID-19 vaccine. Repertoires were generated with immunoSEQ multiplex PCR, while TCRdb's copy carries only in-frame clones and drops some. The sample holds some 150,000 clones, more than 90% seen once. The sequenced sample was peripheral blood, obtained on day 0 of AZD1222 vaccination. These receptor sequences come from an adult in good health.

The CDR3 nucleotides read TGTGCCAGCAGCTCCACGGGTTTCGGGACCAGAAATTACAATGAGCAGTTCTTC. It codes for CASSSTGFGTRNYNEQFF. The chain joins TRBV7-8 to TRBJ2-1; D assignment may be TRBD1 or TRBD2 (5 bases each). Germline CDR1 reads SGHVS; CDR2 reads FQNEAQ. V gave up 4 bases and J gave up 4 bases, with 23 bases separating them. This CDR3 region has 18 residues. The complete variable domain, with remaining parts taken from reference TRBV7-8 and TRBJ2-1, reads GAGVSQSPRYKVAKRGQDVALRCDPISGHVSLFWYQQALGQGPEFLTYFQNEAQLDKSGLPSDRFFAERPEGSVSTLKIQRTQQEDSAVYLCASSSTGFGTRNYNEQFFGPGTRLTVL.

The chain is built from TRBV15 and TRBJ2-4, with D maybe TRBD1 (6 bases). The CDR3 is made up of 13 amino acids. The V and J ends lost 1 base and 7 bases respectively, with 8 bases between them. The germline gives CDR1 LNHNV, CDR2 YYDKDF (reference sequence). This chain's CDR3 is CATSRARGNIQYF. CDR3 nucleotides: TGTGCCACCAGCAGAGCGAGGGGGAACATTCAGTACTTC.

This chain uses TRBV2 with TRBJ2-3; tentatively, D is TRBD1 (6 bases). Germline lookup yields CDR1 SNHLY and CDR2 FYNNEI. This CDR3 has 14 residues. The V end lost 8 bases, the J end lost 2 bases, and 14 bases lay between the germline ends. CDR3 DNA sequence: TGTGCCAGCGGTACAGGGATTCCCACAGATACGCAGTATTTT. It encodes CASGTGIPTDTQYF.

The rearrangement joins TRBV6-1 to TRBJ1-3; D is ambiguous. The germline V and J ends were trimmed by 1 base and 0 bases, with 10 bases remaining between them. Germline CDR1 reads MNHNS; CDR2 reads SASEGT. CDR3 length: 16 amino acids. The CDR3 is CASSEELGTSGNTIYF. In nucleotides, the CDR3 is TGTGCCAGCAGTGAAGAATTGGGAACCTCTGGAAACACCATATATTTT.

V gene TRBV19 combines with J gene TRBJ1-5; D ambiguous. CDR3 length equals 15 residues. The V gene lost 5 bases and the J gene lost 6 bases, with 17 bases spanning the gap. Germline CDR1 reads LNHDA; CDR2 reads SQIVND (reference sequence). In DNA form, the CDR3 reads TGTGCCAGTAGTTTCGGACCCCCGGGAGGTCAGCCCCAGCATTTT. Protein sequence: CASSFGPPGGQPQHF. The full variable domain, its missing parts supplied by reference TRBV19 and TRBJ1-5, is DGGITQSPKYLFRKEGQNVTLSCEQNLNHDAMYWYRQDPGQGLRLIYYSQIVNDFQKGDIAEGYSVSREKKESFPLTVTSAQKNPTAFYLCASSFGPPGGQPQHFGDGTRLSIL.

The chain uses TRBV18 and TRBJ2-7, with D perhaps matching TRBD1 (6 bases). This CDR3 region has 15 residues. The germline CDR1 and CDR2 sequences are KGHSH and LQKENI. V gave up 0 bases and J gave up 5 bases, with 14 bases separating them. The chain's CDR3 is CASSPPEARGDEQYF. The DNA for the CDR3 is TGTGCCAGCTCACCACCGGAGGCCAGGGGAGACGAGCAGTACTTC.

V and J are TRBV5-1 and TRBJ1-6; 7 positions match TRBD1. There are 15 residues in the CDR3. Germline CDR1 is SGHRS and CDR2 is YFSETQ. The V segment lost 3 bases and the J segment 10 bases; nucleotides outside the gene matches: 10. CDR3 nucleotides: TGCGCCAGCAGCTCAAACAGGGGTTCGGGATCACCCCTCCACTTT. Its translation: CASSSNRGSGSPLHF.

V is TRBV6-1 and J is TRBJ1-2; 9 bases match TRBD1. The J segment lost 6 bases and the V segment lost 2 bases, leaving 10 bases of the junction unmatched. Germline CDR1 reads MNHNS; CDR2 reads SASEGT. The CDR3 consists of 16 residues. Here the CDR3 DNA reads TGTGCCAGCAGTGAATCAGAATCCGGGACAGGGAATGGCTACACCTTC. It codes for CASSESESGTGNGYTF.

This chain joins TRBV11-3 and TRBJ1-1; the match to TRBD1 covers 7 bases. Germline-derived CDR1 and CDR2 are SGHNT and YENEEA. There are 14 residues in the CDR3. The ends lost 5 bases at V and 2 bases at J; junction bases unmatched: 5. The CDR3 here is CASSHGTANTEAFF. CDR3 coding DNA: TGTGCCAGCAGCCACGGGACAGCAAACACTGAAGCTTTCTTT.

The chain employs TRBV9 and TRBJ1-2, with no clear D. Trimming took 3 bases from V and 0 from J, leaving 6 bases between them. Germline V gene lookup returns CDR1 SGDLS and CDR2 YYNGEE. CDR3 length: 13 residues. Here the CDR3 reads CASSESPNYGYTF. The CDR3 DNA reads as TGTGCCAGCAGCGAGTCCCCTAACTATGGCTACACCTTC.

The CDR3 region is CASSRGGMNTEAFF. The CDR3, as DNA: TGTGCCAGCAGCCGGGGGGGGATGAACACTGAAGCTTTCTTT. The chain is built from TRBV3-1 (or the pseudogene TRBV3-2) and TRBJ1-1; D is perhaps TRBD1 (5 bases). Germline CDR1 reads LGHDT; CDR2 reads YNNKEL (reference sequence). The CDR3 spans 14 residues. Trimming removed 4 bases from V and 0 bases from J, with 9 bases in between.

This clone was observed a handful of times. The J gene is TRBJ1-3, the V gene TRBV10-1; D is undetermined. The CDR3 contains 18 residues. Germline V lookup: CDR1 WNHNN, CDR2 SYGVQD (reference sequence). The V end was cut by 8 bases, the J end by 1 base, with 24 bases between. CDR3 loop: CASLIPDGIAESGNTIYF. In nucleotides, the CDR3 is TGCGCCAGCCTTATCCCCGACGGGATCGCCGAATCTGGAAACACCATATATTTT.

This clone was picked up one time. This chain's CDR3 is CASSIDRTSGRREQYF. In DNA, the CDR3 is TGTGCCAGTAGTATAGATAGGACTAGCGGGAGAAGAGAGCAGTACTTC. The V call is TRBV19, the J call TRBJ2-7; 13 bases line up with TRBD2. Germline-derived CDR1 and CDR2 are LNHDA and SQIVND (reference sequence). This CDR3 spans 16 amino acids. With V trimmed by 0 bases and J by 7 bases, 6 bases remained unmatched.

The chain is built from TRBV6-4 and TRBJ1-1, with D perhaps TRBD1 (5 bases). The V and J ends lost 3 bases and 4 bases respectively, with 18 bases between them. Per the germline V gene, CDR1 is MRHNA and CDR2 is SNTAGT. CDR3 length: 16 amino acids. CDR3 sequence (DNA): TGTGCCAGCAGTGATCACCGACAGCCCGCGGGCACTGAAGCTTTCTTT. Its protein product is CASSDHRQPAGTEAFF.

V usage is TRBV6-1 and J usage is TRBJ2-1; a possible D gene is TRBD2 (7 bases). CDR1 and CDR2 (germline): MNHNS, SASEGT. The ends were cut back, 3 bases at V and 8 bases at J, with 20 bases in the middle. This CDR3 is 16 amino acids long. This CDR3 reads CASSELAGGGTHEQFF. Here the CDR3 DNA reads TGTGCCAGCAGTGAGTTAGCGGGTGGGGGCACCCATGAGCAGTTCTTC.

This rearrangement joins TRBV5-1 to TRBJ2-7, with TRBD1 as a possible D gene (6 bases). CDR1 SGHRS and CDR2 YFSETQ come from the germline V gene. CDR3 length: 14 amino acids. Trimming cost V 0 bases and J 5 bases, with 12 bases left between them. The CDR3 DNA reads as TGCGCCAGCAGCTTGGGGGGGCGCGACAACGAGCAGTACTTC. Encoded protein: CASSLGGRDNEQYF.

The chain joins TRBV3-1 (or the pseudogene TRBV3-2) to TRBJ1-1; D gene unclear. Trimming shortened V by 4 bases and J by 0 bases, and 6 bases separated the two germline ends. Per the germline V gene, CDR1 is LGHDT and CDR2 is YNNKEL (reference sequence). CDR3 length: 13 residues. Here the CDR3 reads CASSRQMNTEAFF. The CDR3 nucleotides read TGTGCCAGCAGCCGCCAGATGAACACTGAAGCTTTCTTT.

The CDR3 sequence is CAWMGSHITEAFF. As DNA, the CDR3 is TGTGCCTGGATGGGCAGTCATATCACTGAAGCTTTCTTT. The chain combines TRBV30 with TRBJ1-1; D remains unclear. Germline V gene data show CDR1 as GTSNPN and CDR2 as SVGIG (reference sequence). V was clipped by 4 bases and J by 4 bases, with 13 bases between them. There are 13 residues in the CDR3.

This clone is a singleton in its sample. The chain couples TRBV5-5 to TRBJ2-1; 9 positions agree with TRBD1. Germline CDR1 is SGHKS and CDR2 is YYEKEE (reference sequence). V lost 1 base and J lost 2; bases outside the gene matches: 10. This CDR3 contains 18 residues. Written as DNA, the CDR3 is TGTGCCAGCAGCTTGCTCTGGCGGGACAGGGTAACCTACAATGAGCAGTTCTTC. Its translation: CASSLLWRDRVTYNEQFF.

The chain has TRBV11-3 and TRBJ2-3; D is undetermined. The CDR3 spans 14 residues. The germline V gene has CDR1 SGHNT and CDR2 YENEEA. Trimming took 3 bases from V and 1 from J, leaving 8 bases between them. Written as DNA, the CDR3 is TGTGCCAGCAGCTTTAATGGGGGCACAGATACGCAGTATTTT. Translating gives CASSFNGGTDTQYF. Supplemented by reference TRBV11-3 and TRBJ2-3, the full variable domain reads EAGVVQSPRYKIIEKKQPVAFWCNPISGHNTLYWYLQNLGQGPELLIRYENEEAVDDSQLPKDRFSAERLKGVDSTLKIQPAELGDSAVYLCASSFNGGTDTQYFGPGTRLTVL.

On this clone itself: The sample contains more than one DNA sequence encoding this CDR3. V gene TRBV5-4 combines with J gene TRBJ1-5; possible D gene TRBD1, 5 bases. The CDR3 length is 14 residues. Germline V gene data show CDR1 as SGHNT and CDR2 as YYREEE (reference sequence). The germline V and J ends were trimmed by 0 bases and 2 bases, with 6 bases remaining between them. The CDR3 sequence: CASSLGGGNQPQHF. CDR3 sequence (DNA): TGTGCCAGCAGCTTGGGGGGGGGCAATCAGCCCCAGCATTTT.

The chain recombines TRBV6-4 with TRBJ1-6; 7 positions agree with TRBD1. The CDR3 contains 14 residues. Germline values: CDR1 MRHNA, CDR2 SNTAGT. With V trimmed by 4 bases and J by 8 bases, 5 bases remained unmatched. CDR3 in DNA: TGTGCCAGCAGTGCCGGAGACAGGGATTCACCCCTCCACTTT. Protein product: CASSAGDRDSPLHF.